The sequence of this TCR beta chain was determined in a study of immune cell composition in non-small cell lung cancer (dated by TCRdb to about 2017). Turning to the overall study: Histologic subtype, mainly lung adenocarcinoma or squamous cell carcinoma, was assigned on the basis of H&E together with p63, CK5, Napsin A and TTF-1 immunohistochemistry. Several tumour specimens with TCR-beta data were of rare histological subtypes and were excluded from the subtype comparisons. For supplementary cohort #1, made up of some ten lung adenocarcinoma cases, paired tumour/lung TCR-beta sequencing was done and TIL populations were generated so that tumour reactivity could be assessed. TCR-beta sequencing (Adaptive Biotechnologies) was performed on 33 to 40 paired NSCLC tumour and non-adjacent lung specimens plus 26 tumour-only specimens.

What the study reported, not specific to this receptor: Across approximately ten adenocarcinoma cases, TIL tumour reactivity correlated strongly with maximal tumour-associated clone frequency but not with overall clonality. Nearly half of NSCLC cases had tumour-associated clones >0.5%, with roughly 76% of squamous carcinomas showing such clones compared with 33% of adenocarcinomas. The reactivity cohort contained only approximately ten cases, and the tumour-reactive clones were not shown to have sequences in common with the dominant in vivo tumour-associated clones. No significant correlation was found between tumour TCR-beta clonality and smoking pack-years.

This clone has a handful of counts. No antigen is known for it. No clone much larger than this one lies a single base away; base qualities are absent. TCR-beta CDR3 regions were amplified from genomic DNA by a two-step multiplex PCR, with the second step adding Illumina-compatible adaptors. TCR-beta immunosequencing was carried out on an Illumina platform through the commercial immunoSEQ service. Per the original workflow: Repertoires were described by productive clonality and by Top 10 Clones, which is the percentage of T-cell templates coming from the ten most frequent sequences. Productive clonality ranged from 0 to 1, with 1 indicating a monoclonal population. Sequences comprising at least 0.1% of tumour T-cell templates but absent from matched non-adjacent lung were defined as tumour-associated clones and were identified via log10 scatter plots. Student's t-tests were used for two-group comparisons, ANOVA for comparisons across stages, and linear regression for relationships, with analyses done in GraphPad Prism7 and R. TCRdb took over this immuneACCESS table, retaining in-frame rearrangements with V and J assigned. Such tables are incomplete; in checked studies, under half of the missing clones stem from an unresolved V gene, and the remainder is unexplained. V, J and clone size are taken as reported in that table, and D and trimming were inferred from the DNA itself. This sample comprises approximately 3,700 clones, almost 75% of them detected only once. Clones ranked in the top ten supply just under 30% of the sample.

V loses 5 bases of germline sequence and J loses 8 bases, and the interval between the two ends is 13 bases. The germline V gene (reference sequence) specifies SEHNR as CDR1 and FQNEAQ as CDR2. There are 13 amino acids in the CDR3, from cysteine to phenylalanine inclusive. Just the 39-base CDR3 DNA is kept, in frame starting at base 1. Normal lung samples came from the same patient and consisted of non-adjacent lung tissue collected as far from the tumour as possible, at a distance of at least 3 cm. From frozen aliquots of unsorted single-cell suspensions, genomic DNA was isolated using the QIAamp DNA kit. Tissues were received within 2 hours of resection and were immediately processed into single-cell suspensions. Tissue was mechanically dissociated and enzymatically digested with DNase I, collagenase I and hyaluronidase for approximately 31 minutes at 37 °C, then filtered and RBC-lysed.

Sequencing was done on a sample of non-adjacent lung tissue. The chain is assembled from TRBV7-9 and TRBJ2-1; the D region possibly corresponds to TRBD2 (5 bases align). This TCR derives from a human donor with non-small cell lung cancer. The CDR3 is CASSAGLPDEQFF. The nucleotides read TGTGCCAGCAGCGCAGGACTCCCCGATGAGCAGTTCTTC. With all but the CDR3 taken from the reference TRBV7-9 and TRBJ2-1 genes, the full variable domain is: DTGVSQNPRHKITKRGQNVTFRCDPISEHNRLYWYRQTLGQGPEFLTYFQNEAQLEKSRLLSDRFSAERPKGSFSTLEIQRTEQGDSAMYLCASSAGLPDEQFFGPGTRLTVL.